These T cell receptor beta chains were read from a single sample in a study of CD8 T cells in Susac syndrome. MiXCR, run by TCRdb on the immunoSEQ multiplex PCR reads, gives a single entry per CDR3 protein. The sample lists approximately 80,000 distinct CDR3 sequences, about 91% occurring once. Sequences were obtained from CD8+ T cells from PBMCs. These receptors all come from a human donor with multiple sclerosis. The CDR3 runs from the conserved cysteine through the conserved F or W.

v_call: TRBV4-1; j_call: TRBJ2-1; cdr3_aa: CASSLGTGTSSEQFF
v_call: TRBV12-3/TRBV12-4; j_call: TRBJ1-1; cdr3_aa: CASSSYRGTEAFF
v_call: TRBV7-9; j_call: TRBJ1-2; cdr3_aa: CASSYPRTGVDPNYGYTF
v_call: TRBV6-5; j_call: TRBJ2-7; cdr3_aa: CASSYTQGNDYEQYF
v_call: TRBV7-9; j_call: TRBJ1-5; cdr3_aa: CASSLGVQPQHF
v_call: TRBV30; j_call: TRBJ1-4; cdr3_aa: CAWSQQGTNEKLFF
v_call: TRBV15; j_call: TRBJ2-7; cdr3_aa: CATSRASWTAQGIYEQYF
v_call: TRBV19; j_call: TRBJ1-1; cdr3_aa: CASSSQGGTEAFF
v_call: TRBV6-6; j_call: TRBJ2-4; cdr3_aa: CASSYGTGGNIQYF
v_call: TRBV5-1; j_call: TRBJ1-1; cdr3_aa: CASSLRGMREMNTEAFF
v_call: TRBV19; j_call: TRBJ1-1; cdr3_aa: CASSMAGGFNTEAFF
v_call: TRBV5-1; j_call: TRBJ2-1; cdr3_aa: CASSEGATVKGYNEQFF
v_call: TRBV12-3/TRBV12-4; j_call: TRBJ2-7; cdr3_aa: CASSLGAVLYF
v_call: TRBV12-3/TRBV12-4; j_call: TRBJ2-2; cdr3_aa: CASSPPGQGPSTGELFF
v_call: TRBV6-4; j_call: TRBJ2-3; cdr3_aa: CASSGSSGSTDTQYF
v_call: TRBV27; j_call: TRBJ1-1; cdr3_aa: CASSDGILREAFF
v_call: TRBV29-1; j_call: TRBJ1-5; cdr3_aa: CSAIRQGDRGWSQHF
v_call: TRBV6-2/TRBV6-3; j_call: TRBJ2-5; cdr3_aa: CASSHPGRRVQETQYF
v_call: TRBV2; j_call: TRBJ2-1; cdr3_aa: CASREVSYNEQFF
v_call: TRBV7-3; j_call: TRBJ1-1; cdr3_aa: CASSSVGGIMNTEAFF
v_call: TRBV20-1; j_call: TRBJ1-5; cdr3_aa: CSARTDRGLNQPQHF
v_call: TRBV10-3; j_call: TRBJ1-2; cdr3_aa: CAIRVDYGYTF
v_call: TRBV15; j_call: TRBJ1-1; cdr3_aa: CATSGGQPNTEAFF
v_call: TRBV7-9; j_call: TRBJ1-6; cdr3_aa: CASGQGANSPLHF
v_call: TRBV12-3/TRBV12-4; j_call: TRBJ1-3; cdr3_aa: CASTRGSGGFENTIYF
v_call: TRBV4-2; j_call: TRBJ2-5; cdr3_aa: CASSQEPELAAETQYF
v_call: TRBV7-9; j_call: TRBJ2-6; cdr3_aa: CAGQGDAGANVLTF
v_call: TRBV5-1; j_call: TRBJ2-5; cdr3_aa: CASSLGGGLETQYF
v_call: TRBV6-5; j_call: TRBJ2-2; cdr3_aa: CASSWYTGELFF
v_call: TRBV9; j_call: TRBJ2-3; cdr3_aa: CASSGSDGTLDTQYF
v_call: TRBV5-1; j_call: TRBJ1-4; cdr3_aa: CASREDLNEKLFF
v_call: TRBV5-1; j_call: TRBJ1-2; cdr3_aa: CASSLGQNYYGYTF
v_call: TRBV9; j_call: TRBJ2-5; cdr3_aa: CASSPEGRDQETQYF
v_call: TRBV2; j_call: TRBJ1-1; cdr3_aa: CASSELNTEAFF
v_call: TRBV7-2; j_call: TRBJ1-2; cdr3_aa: CASSLQGPYYGYTF
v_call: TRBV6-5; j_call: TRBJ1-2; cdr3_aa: CASSFSDQYGYTF
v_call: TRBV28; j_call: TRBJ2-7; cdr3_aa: CASAQGVTYEQYF
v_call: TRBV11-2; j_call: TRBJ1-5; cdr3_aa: CASSPQKTRDRYQPQHF
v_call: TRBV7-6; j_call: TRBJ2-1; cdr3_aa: CASRPSGRVNEQFF
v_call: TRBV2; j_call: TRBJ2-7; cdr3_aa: CASSEARTSRNHEQYF
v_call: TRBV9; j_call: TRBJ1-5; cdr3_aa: CASSVSGTSNQPQHF
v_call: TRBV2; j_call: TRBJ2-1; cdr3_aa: CAIAEGPSSYNEQFF
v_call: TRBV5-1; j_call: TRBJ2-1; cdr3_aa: CASRQGAQNEQFF
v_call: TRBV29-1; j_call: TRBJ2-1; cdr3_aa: CSVEAPQYNEQFF
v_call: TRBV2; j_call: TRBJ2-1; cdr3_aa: CASSETLPYNEQFF
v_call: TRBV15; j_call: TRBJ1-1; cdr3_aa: CATSKRAGNTEAFF
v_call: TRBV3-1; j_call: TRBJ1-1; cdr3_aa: CASSQDPGAGQKAFF
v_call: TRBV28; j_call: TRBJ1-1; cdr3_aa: CASGITEILNTEAFF
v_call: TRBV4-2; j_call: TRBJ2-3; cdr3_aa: CASSQEAGATTDTQYF
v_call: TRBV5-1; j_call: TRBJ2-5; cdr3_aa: CASSLEGTWETQYF
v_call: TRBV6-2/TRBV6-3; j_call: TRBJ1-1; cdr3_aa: CASSVDRDSWSTEAFF
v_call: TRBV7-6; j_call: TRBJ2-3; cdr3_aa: CASSSSGGASDTQYF
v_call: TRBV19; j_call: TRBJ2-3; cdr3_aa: CASSSGLAGTDTQYF